The 22 T cell receptor beta chains in this list originate from one sample, sequenced in a study of neurological immune-mediated disorders. TCRdb re-called the 5' RACE reads through MiXCR, storing one row per CDR3 protein. The table has roughly 90,000 distinct CDR3 sequences, around 3.6% seen once. Sequences were obtained from PBMCs. The source of these receptors is a woman aged 45-60 years with multiple sclerosis.

Concerning this clonotype: This sequence may be a read error, since a much larger clone differs from it by one base. This chain links TRBV20-1 with TRBJ1-4; D gene ambiguous. The germline gives CDR1 DFQATT, CDR2 SNEGSKA (reference sequence). The CDR3 loop spans 14 amino acids. CDR3 sequence (DNA): TGCAGTGCTAGAGATCTCCGGACTAATGAAACACTGTTTTTT. Translated: CSARDLRTNETLFF.

This clonotype was seen more than once but under ten times. The V and J genes are TRBV20-1 and TRBJ2-5, with 11 nucleotides matching TRBD2. The CDR3 contains 15 residues. V shed 3 bases, J shed 5 bases, and the junction held 8 bases outside the gene matches. CDR1 and CDR2 from the germline V gene are DFQATT and SNEGSKA (reference sequence). The CDR3 sequence: CSARGLAGGPETQYF. In DNA form, the CDR3 reads TGCAGTGCTAGGGGTTTAGCGGGGGGGCCGGAGACCCAGTACTTC.

This clonotype was detected only a few times. This rearrangement joins TRBV10-2 to TRBJ1-3, with no clear D. Germline-derived CDR1 and CDR2 are WSHSY and SAAADI. V lost 8 bases, J lost 4 bases, and 6 bases lay in between. This CDR3 contains 11 residues. CDR3 nucleotide sequence: TGCGCCAGCGGGTCCGGAAACACCATATATTTT. Translated: CASGSGNTIYF.

In its sample, this clonotype was seen many times. The chain joins TRBV6-5 to TRBJ1-4; D might be TRBD1 (6 bases). This CDR3 spans 14 amino acids. Trimming removed 10 bases at V and 1 base at J, with 13 bases between. The germline V gene encodes CDR1 MNHEY and CDR2 SVGAGI. The CDR3 DNA reads as TGTGCCACCAGGAGGGGGGGAACTAATGAAAAACTGTTTTTT. It specifies CATRRGGTNEKLFF.

About this clonotype: A much bigger clone sits one base away, suggesting this may be a read error. The chain employs TRBV2 and TRBJ1-2, with 7 positions matching TRBD1. The trim removed 5 bases at V and 5 bases at J, leaving 5 bases unmatched. The CDR3 extends over 13 amino acids. The germline V gene encodes CDR1 SNHLY and CDR2 FYNNEI. The CDR3 DNA follows: TGTGCCAGCAGTACCACGACAGGGTATGGCTACACCTTC. This codes for CASSTTTGYGYTF.

This clonotype was counted at least ten times. V is TRBV20-1 and J is TRBJ1-1; D unresolved. The CDR3 covers 12 residues. Deletions cut 7 bases from V and 1 base from J, with 10 bases between. Germline V gives CDR1 DFQATT, CDR2 SNEGSKA (reference sequence). CDR3 nucleotide sequence: TGCAGTGGAGGAAGAAAGAACACTGAAGCTTTCTTT. Translation: CSGGRKNTEAFF.

This clonotype was counted between two and nine times. The chain combines TRBV5-1 with TRBJ1-5, with a possible D match to TRBD1 (6 bases). The V and J ends lost 4 bases and 6 bases respectively, with 23 bases between them. This CDR3 comprises 17 residues. Germline V lookup: CDR1 SGHRS, CDR2 YFSETQ. The CDR3 region is CASSPFGLGALGQPQHF. The CDR3 DNA sequence: TGCGCCAGCAGCCCCTTCGGGCTGGGGGCCCTCGGTCAGCCCCAGCATTTT.

The sample holds many counts of this clonotype. CDR3: CASVQRPLNTEAFF. The CDR3 region has the DNA TGTGCCAGCGTCCAGCGGCCGCTAAACACTGAAGCTTTCTTT. V gene TRBV7-2 combines with J gene TRBJ1-1; D is unclear. The V and J ends lost 8 bases and 2 bases respectively, with 15 bases between them. The germline CDR1 and CDR2 sequences are SGHTA and FQGNSA. The CDR3 has 14 amino acids.

This clonotype has at least ten counts. The rearrangement uses TRBV6-5 and TRBJ2-3; D gene uncertain. The CDR3 extends over 12 amino acids. Germline V CDR1 and CDR2: MNHEY, SVGAGI. Trimming removed 6 bases at V and 8 bases at J, with 12 bases between. The CDR3 is CASSLLGITQYF. The CDR3 DNA reads as TGTGCCAGCAGCCTGTTAGGGATTACGCAGTATTTT.

This clonotype was picked up many times. The genes are TRBV2 and TRBJ2-7; 11 bases map to TRBD1. Germline V gene sequence: CDR1 SNHLY, CDR2 FYNNEI. V was pared by 8 bases and J by 6 bases, with 6 bases of the junction left unmatched. The CDR3 has 13 amino acids. The CDR3 coding sequence is TGTGCCAGCGGGGGACAGGGGGGAGCCGAGCAGTACTTC. Its translation is CASGGQGGAEQYF.

This clonotype was seen ten or more times. The chain joins TRBV6-6 to TRBJ2-1, with a possible D match to TRBD1 (7 bases). Germline V gives CDR1 MNHNY, CDR2 SVGAGI (reference sequence). With 7 bases removed from V and 4 bases from J, the gap between germline ends came to 14 bases. This CDR3 region has 14 residues. The CDR3 region has the DNA TGTGCCAGCACCCCCAGGGGGGCTTACAATGAGCAGTTCTTC. Its protein product is CASTPRGAYNEQFF.

This clonotype was observed many times. V is TRBV20-1 and J is TRBJ2-3; 9 nucleotides align to TRBD1. This CDR3 comprises 17 residues. The germline V gene has CDR1 DFQATT and CDR2 SNEGSKA (reference sequence). The V segment lost 1 base and the J segment 6 bases; nucleotides outside the gene matches: 14. CDR3 residues: CSARGAGTGYKKDTQYF. CDR3 coding DNA: TGCAGTGCTAGAGGGGCCGGGACAGGGTACAAGAAGGATACGCAGTATTTT.

This clonotype was picked up many times. The chain uses TRBV12-3 or TRBV12-4 and TRBJ1-5, with D possibly matching TRBD1 (5 bases). This CDR3 has 17 residues. With 3 bases removed from V and 7 bases from J, the gap between germline ends came to 22 bases. As DNA, the CDR3 is TGTGCCAGCAGTTTTAACAGTTGGGGGGGTCCCGGGCAGCCCCAGCATTTT. Translation gives CASSFNSWGGPGQPQHF.

In the case of this clonotype: This may come from a read error, since a much larger clone is one base off. The CDR3 region is CANSLHRGQYGYTF. The CDR3 DNA sequence: TGCGCCAACAGCTTGCACAGGGGGCAATATGGCTACACCTTC. This chain uses TRBV5-1 with TRBJ1-2, with 9 bases fitting TRBD1. Germline loops: CDR1 SGHRS, CDR2 YFSETQ. CDR3 length equals 14 residues.

A note on this clonotype: At one end, the junction sequence differs from germline, possibly due to a read error. V gene TRBV25-1 combines with J gene TRBJ1-6; D is unclear. The germline CDR1 and CDR2 sequences are MGHDK and SYGVNS. The CDR3 length is 13 residues. The CDR3 spells CASTPGVNSTLNF. The CDR3 DNA sequence: TGTGCCAGCACCCCAGGCGTTAATTCAACCCTCAACTTT. The complete variable domain, with remaining parts taken from reference TRBV25-1 and TRBJ1-6, reads EADIYQTPRYLVIGTGKKITLECSQTMGHDKMYWYQQDPGMELHLIHYSYGVNSTEKGDLSSESTVSRIRTEHFPLTLESARPSHTSQYLCASTPGVNSTLNFGNGTRLTVT.

This clonotype was found many times. CDR3 coding DNA: TGTGCCAGCAGTTTCTGGGCGGGGGGCTACAATGAGCAGTTCTTC. This encodes CASSFWAGGYNEQFF. The chain links TRBV12-3 or TRBV12-4 to TRBJ2-1; 8 bases match TRBD2. V lost 3 bases, J lost 3 bases, and 4 bases stayed unmatched. The CDR3 runs to 15 residues.

Comments on this clonotype: One base away lies a much larger clone, so this may be a sequencing read error. The V call is TRBV9, the J call TRBJ1-1; unclear D gene. This CDR3 has 13 residues. The V gene's germline CDR1 is SGDLS and CDR2 YYNGEE. V dropped 0 bases and J dropped 5 bases, with 8 bases sitting between them. CDR3 amino acids: CASSVDYGTEAFF. The CDR3 bases are TGTGCCAGCAGCGTAGATTACGGGACTGAAGCTTTCTTT.

Many counts were recorded for this clonotype. The V and J genes are TRBV7-2 and TRBJ2-1; 11 bases line up with TRBD1. With 1 base clipped from V and 6 bases from J, the junction kept 5 bases outside the gene matches. There are 16 residues in the CDR3. Looked up from germline, CDR1 is SGHTA and CDR2 is FQGNSA. CDR3 nucleotide sequence: TGTGCCAGCAGCTTAGGACGGGACAGGGGGGTCAATGAGCAGTTCTTC. Residues: CASSLGRDRGVNEQFF. Drawing the rest from reference TRBV7-2 and TRBJ2-1, the complete variable domain is GAGVSQSPSNKVTEKGKDVELRCDPISGHTALYWYRQSLGQGLEFLIYFQGNSAPDKSGLPSDRFSAERTGGSVSTLTIQRTQQEDSAVYLCASSLGRDRGVNEQFFGPGTRLTVL.

Turning to this clonotype: This may come from a read error, since a much larger clone is one base off. The rearrangement uses TRBV18 and TRBJ2-5, with 8 bases that match TRBD2. The ends lost 4 bases at V and 5 bases at J; junction bases unmatched: 9. The CDR3 has 15 amino acids. Germline CDR1 reads KGHSH; CDR2 reads LQKENI. The CDR3 protein is CASSQLAAAVETQYF. DNA of the CDR3: TGTGCCAGCTCACAACTAGCGGCGGCGGTGGAGACCCAGTACTTC.

In this sample, this clonotype turned up many times. The rearrangement uses TRBV5-6 and TRBJ2-7; D is unclear. The CDR3 sequence is 14 residues long. Germline V lookup: CDR1 SGHDT, CDR2 YYEEEE. Trimming stripped 1 base from V and 6 bases from J, with 14 bases between. The CDR3 loop reads CASSLISGVIEQYF. CDR3 nucleotide sequence: TGTGCCAGCAGCTTGATCTCTGGGGTAATCGAGCAGTACTTC.

This clonotype was picked up many times. The chain links TRBV5-1 to TRBJ2-3; D gene unclear. V lost 0 bases, J lost 6 bases, and 17 bases lay in between. This CDR3 contains 16 residues. Germline V gene lookup returns CDR1 SGHRS and CDR2 YFSETQ. CDR3 sequence (DNA): TGCGCCAGCAGCTTGGCCGGGTATTCCTCCCGGGATACGCAGTATTTT. It codes for CASSLAGYSSRDTQYF.

This clonotype was recorded many times. V usage is TRBV5-6 and J usage is TRBJ2-7, with D possibly being TRBD1 or TRBD2 (5 bases each). This CDR3 is 13 amino acids long. Germline V gene sequence: CDR1 SGHDT, CDR2 YYEEEE. Trimming stripped 0 bases from V and 3 bases from J, with 7 bases between. The CDR3 DNA follows: TGTGCCAGCAGCTTGGGAGGGGACTACGAGCAGTACTTC. The encoded protein is CASSLGGDYEQYF.